This TCR beta chain was recorded in a study of cytomegalovirus exposure and HLA in healthy donors (dated by TCRdb to the late 2010s). Regarding the research as a whole: An earlier analysis of roughly 500 of the donors reported roughly 300 Gb of sequence data and 117 million unique TCR beta sequences from 150 million to 200 million T cells. An early release that covered about 600 HLA-typed donors contained approximately 300 gigabases of sequencing data and some 87 million unique TCR sequences. The genetic ancestry cluster associated with self-reported Caucasian donors included roughly 84% of the roughly 400 genotyped donors. The aim of the study was to test whether cataloging public T cell receptors could identify signatures of past pathogen exposure. Using immunosequencing, the study profiled T cell repertoires from 666 subjects and related those repertoires to cytomegalovirus serostatus. In addition to the first cohort of 650 to 800 subjects, a separate validation cohort of approximately 120 different subjects was used. The study combined high-throughput TCR immunosequencing, statistical association of individual TCRs with disease status, and machine learning to predict cytomegalovirus infection status. A later analysis re-examined previously published TCR beta repertoires from several hundred donors and added high-resolution HLA genotyping to investigate patterns of TCR occurrence. The later analysis used no new phenotypic data to find candidate immune exposures, relying instead on TCR beta sequences and their occurrence across donors. To decide whether each TCR beta V gene segment behaved as functional or pseudogenic, an earlier analysis of some 600 of the donors relied on high-throughput TCR beta sequencing. Donor age, sex, ethnicity and CMV serostatus were collected together with the repertoire data. In a later genetic analysis, genome-wide SNP genotypes for about three fifths of the roughly 670 donors were used, and that subset was treated as a discovery cohort. All discovery cohort repertoires had been generated on a single sequencing platform. Both class I and class II loci were covered by HLA typing, at four-digit resolution. Typing coverage differed by locus: A, B, C, DRB1 and DQB1 were typed in roughly 620-630 donors, DQA1 in 500 to 550, DPA1 in approximately 600, and DPB1 in around 490. Four or five DR-DQ haplotypes were handled as single units for association and clustering because linkage in the cohort was strong. Among several hundred genotyped donors of the cohort, an average of approximately 240,000 unique TCR beta nucleotide sequences was sequenced per donor, of which about 19% were non-productive. Summary of the overall study and its limitations: Immune exposure information for the cohort was limited to CMV serostatus. In the study, roughly 160 TCR beta chains were listed as associated with cytomegalovirus. A later analysis found that HLA-associated TCR beta chains were more clonally expanded and had lower generation probabilities than equally common non-associated chains. In both the original and validation cohorts, the classifier was reported to diagnose cytomegalovirus status with high specificity and sensitivity. Because counts were too low, under 20 rarely observed V segments, including chromosome 9 orphons, were left out of the earlier analysis of several hundred of the donors. Linkage disequilibrium might explain the correlated functional status among segregating V segments, but an unknown experimental factor could not be ruled out. A later analysis found that most CMV-associated TCR beta chains appeared HLA-restricted, with HLA associations seemingly driven largely by CMV exposure. Assigning TCR associations to individual alleles was difficult when HLA alleles, especially DR and DQ, strongly co-occurred. The sequencing pipeline was judged likely to have produced a cluster of highly shared sequence variants as a technical artifact. A later genetic analysis associated a missense DCLRE1C variant with V-gene and J-gene trimming of TCR beta chains, and an independent cohort replicated the association. According to a later genetic analysis, donors in an Asian-associated ancestry cluster had fewer N-insertions in productive TCRs than the approximately 700-donor mean. Three of the identified cytomegalovirus-associated TCR beta chains were confirmed in vitro to be specific for cytomegalovirus antigens. Most TCR sequences were seen in very few donors, while some public TCRs were found in many individuals. The 87-base-pair reads could not distinguish some IMGT-functional V segments, including TRBV6-2 and TRBV6-3, so those segments were excluded. Because HLA typing was unavailable for some donors at each locus, only the typed subset was used in association tests. In a later analysis, some 17,000 TCR beta sequences were associated with specific HLA alleles at a false discovery rate of 0.05. Sequencing depth was assumed to be roughly uniform across donors in the presence/absence analyses, though that assumption may not hold. It was suggested by the authors that the approach could potentially be generalized to other disease states and immunological phenotypes. In a later analysis, several top co-occurrence clusters were reported to appear linked to parvovirus B19, influenza, CMV and Epstein-Barr virus. This cohort had only TCR beta chains sequenced, and the lack of alpha or paired-chain data limited which features could be detected. In an earlier analysis of fewer than 700 of the donors, most TCR beta V segments appeared in productive rearrangements about 90% or about 30% of the time, broadly matching IMGT annotations. In a later analysis, TCR association rates were found to vary across HLA loci, with the most associated TCRs seen for DRB1 alleles and the fewest for HLA-C alleles. A further reported finding was that TCR beta sequences accurately predicted the HLA-A and HLA-B alleles for most subjects in the first cohort.

The library came from the immunoSEQ multiplex PCR assay. The multiplex PCR relied on a mix of 60 forward primers for TCR Vbeta segments and 13 reverse primers for TCR Jbeta segments. A multiplex PCR assay on genomic DNA amplified the CDR3 region of rearranged TCR beta genes. The amplified TCR beta libraries were sequenced on the Illumina HiSeq System as 87-base-pair reads. The paper's data handling went like this. A later analysis counted some 74 million unique TCR beta chains across the 550 to 750 repertoires, and some 11 million of these chains were shared by at least two donors. A nearest-neighbor algorithm error-corrected the raw reads and collapsed the reads into unique sequences, merging closely related sequences to remove PCR and sequencing errors. To assign V, D and J gene segments, CDR3 sequences were aligned to IMGT reference sequences. Each retained sequence needed at least a six-nucleotide match to both a V gene segment and a J gene segment. Rearrangements were called productive when the CDR3 lacked stop codons and stayed in frame with V and J; all others were non-productive. Following IMGT convention, CDR3 was defined as the stretch from the second conserved V-encoded cysteine up to the conserved J-encoded phenylalanine. Sequences without an unambiguous match to a single V gene segment were excluded from the earlier analysis of about 640 of the donors. In an earlier analysis of around 600 of the donors, V segments were called functional above 56.7% productive rearrangements and were called segregating when the between-donor standard deviation exceeded 5%. A statistical classification framework was developed to diagnose cytomegalovirus status using the catalog of TCR beta chain sequences. A later analysis assigned V and J genes by comparing TCR nucleotide sequences with IMGT/GENE-DB human TR gene sequences. The TCRdist pipeline was used in a later analysis to assign CDR3 sequences and most-parsimonious VDJ recombination scenarios. In a later analysis, each TCR beta chain was defined by its CDR3 amino acid sequence together with its V-gene family, and reads without a unique V-gene family were excluded. In a later analysis, approximately 640 highly shared, low-generation-probability nucleotide sequences were removed to address suspected cross-contamination and a sequencing artifact. For each public chain, a later analysis derived a clonal expansion index from normalized ranks of inferred template counts within each repertoire. Generation probabilities in a later analysis came from a VDJ recombination model fitted to out-of-frame rearrangements, and those results were checked against IGoR. A later analysis scored TCR-TCR, TCR-HLA and TCR-CMV co-occurrence with hypergeometric tests, applying a repertoire-size bias correction to TCR pairs. False discovery rates were estimated in a later analysis by permuting HLA or CMV assignments 20 times. In a later analysis, co-occurring TCRs were grouped with DBSCAN, and TCRdist sequence similarity was added when clustering was performed within HLA-allele-positive subsets. Co-occurrence clustering excluded repertoires with fewer than 30,000 or more than 120,000 public chains, plus five with anomalous nucleotide sharing. Drawn from immuneACCESS, this table holds only the in-frame rearrangements with V and J called that TCRdb kept. Clones are partly lost; checked studies trace under half to an unresolved V gene and leave the rest unexplained. For V, J and clone size, that table is used; D and trimming come from the DNA. For this sample there are approximately 160,000 clones; over 75% appear just once. Of the sample, around 6.2% falls within the top ten clones.

This clone was counted once. Its antigen is unknown. The sample holds no much larger clone one base away, and base qualities are not on file. Reading the germline V gene gives CDR1 SGDLS and CDR2 YYNGEE. From its cysteine to its phenylalanine, the CDR3 spans 15 amino acids. Here the CDR3 DNA is all that survives: 45 bases in frame from base 1. From V the trimming removes 3 bases and from J it removes 3 bases, while the gene matches leave 6 bases of the junction unaccounted for. In total, around 600 healthy bone marrow donors made up the cohort. At the time of sampling, all cohort members were nominally healthy, though unrecorded immune exposures were likely present. The donor tested CMV seropositive, placing the donor among the 289 seropositive members of the cohort. Every donor gave a peripheral blood sample, and the peripheral blood mononuclear cells from that sample were used for TCR beta sequencing. Genomic DNA was extracted from the blood cell samples with the Qiagen DNeasy Blood Extraction Kit.

The receptor was isolated from a man aged 25-45 years in good health and CMV-seropositive. The sequenced sample was PBMCs. The chain links TRBV9 with TRBJ2-3, with 8 bases matching TRBD1. For the CDR3, the sequence is CASSGGQVLTDTQYF. The DNA sequence reads TGTGCCAGCAGCGGGGGACAGGTCCTAACAGATACGCAGTATTTT.